These T cell receptor beta chains were read from a single sample in a study of T cell clonotyping in hematopoietic cell transplantation. Assay: immunoSEQ multiplex PCR; the TCRdb copy retains only in-frame clones and omits some. The sample has 10,000 to 15,000 clones, roughly 92% seen once. The sequencing used PBMCs, collected 100 days after allogeneic stem cell transplant. The receptors here all came from a female patient in her forties or fifties who had an allogeneic stem cell transplant from an unrelated donor, so the T cells may come from the graft donor. Some clones in this sample may be carry-over from other donors' samples. Each CDR3 is given with its conserved first and last residue. Each record gives: CDR3 length, V gene, clone size, J gene, D gene, CDR3 DNA, CDR3 protein. D genes are given only for firm matches. The size field is filled for only some rows; it gives once, few, many or a size class.

14	TRBV28	NA	TRBJ1-1	TRBD1	TGTGCCAGCAGTTCTCCAGGGGGGAACACTGAAGCTTTCTTT	CASSSPGGNTEAFF
13	TRBV11-2	NA	TRBJ2-1	TRBD2	TGTGCCAGCAGCTTACGGGAGGCCAATGAGCAGTTCTTC	CASSLREANEQFF
11	TRBV20-1	NA	TRBJ2-7	NA	TGCAGTGCCCCCGGAAGAGGCGAGCAGTACTTC	CSAPGRGEQYF
12	TRBV29-1	NA	TRBJ1-2	NA	TGCAGCGTTGAACTGGGGGCGGAGAGCTACACCTTC	CSVELGAESYTF
13	TRBV11-3	NA	TRBJ1-2	NA	TGTGCCAGCAGCCTCGGGGGCGAGGATGGCTACACCTTC	CASSLGGEDGYTF
13	TRBV19	NA	TRBJ2-7	NA	TGTGCCAGTAGTATAGGACTTAATAGCGAGCAGTACTTC	CASSIGLNSEQYF
13	TRBV5-6	NA	TRBJ1-2	TRBD1	TGTGCCAGCAGCGGACAGGGGGCCTACGGCTACACCTTC	CASSGQGAYGYTF
13	TRBV30	NA	TRBJ2-3	NA	TGTGCCTGCACCGGGCAGTTCGTAAATACGCAGTATTTT	CACTGQFVNTQYF
14	TRBV29-1	NA	TRBJ1-1	NA	TGCAGCGTTGAAGGTCTCACAGGGATCGCTGAAGCTTTCTTT	CSVEGLTGIAEAFF
13	TRBV27	NA	TRBJ2-4	NA	TGTGCCAGCATGGGACTAGCCAAAAACATTCAGTACTTC	CASMGLAKNIQYF
15	TRBV11-2	NA	TRBJ1-4	NA	TGTGCCAGCAGCTTAGCCGGCAGGGGATTTGAAAAACTGTTTTTT	CASSLAGRGFEKLFF
17	TRBV19	NA	TRBJ1-4	NA	TGTGCCAGTAGTATACAGCGGAACTCCGGAACTAATGAAAAACTGTTTTTT	CASSIQRNSGTNEKLFF
11	TRBV20-1	NA	TRBJ2-1	NA	TGCAGTGCCTCTGAGTACAATGAGCAGTTCTTC	CSASEYNEQFF
15	TRBV30	NA	TRBJ2-3	NA	TGTGCCTGGAGTTCACCATGGACGAGCACAGATACGCAGTATTTT	CAWSSPWTSTDTQYF
15	TRBV5-1	NA	TRBJ2-7	TRBD2	TGCGCCAGCAGCCTTAGCGGGGCAGCGACCTACGAGCAGTACTTC	CASSLSGAATYEQYF
13	TRBV18	few	TRBJ1-1	NA	TGTGCCAGCTTGGGCCAACTTAACACTGAAGCTTTCTTT	CASLGQLNTEAFF
13	TRBV5-1	NA	TRBJ1-1	NA	TGCGCCAGCAGCTTTTGGATGAACACTGAAGCTTTCTTT	CASSFWMNTEAFF
12	TRBV21-1	few	TRBJ1-1	NA	TGTGCCAGCAGCAAAGTAATGAGTGAAGCTTTCTTT	CASSKVMSEAFF
13	TRBV18	NA	TRBJ1-5	NA	TGTGCCAGCTCACCAGAGGGGGTCCAGCCCCAGCATTTT	CASSPEGVQPQHF
13	TRBV6-5	NA	TRBJ2-7	NA	TGTGCCAGCACTAGGTCAGACTCCTACGAGCAGTACTTC	CASTRSDSYEQYF
14	TRBV30	once	TRBJ1-1	NA	TGTGCACAAACTACAGGGACGGGTAACACTGAAGCTTTCTTT	CAQTTGTGNTEAFF
16	TRBV10-3	NA	TRBJ2-1	TRBD2	TGTGCCATCAGTGGGGGGGGTCGAAGCTCCTACAATGAGCAGTTCTTC	CAISGGGRSSYNEQFF
17	TRBV7-2	NA	TRBJ1-1	NA	TGTGCCAGCAGCTTAGGGGGCGCAGGGGAATCGAACACTGAAGCTTTCTTT	CASSLGGAGESNTEAFF
14	TRBV11-3	NA	TRBJ2-3	TRBD1	TGTGCCAGCAGCGACAGGGGAAGCACAGATACGCAGTATTTT	CASSDRGSTDTQYF
15	TRBV27	NA	TRBJ1-2	NA	TGTGCCAGCAGAAGTAACGGACGGATTAACTATGGCTACACCTTC	CASRSNGRINYGYTF
13	TRBV30	NA	TRBJ2-1	TRBD2	TGTGCCTGGAGAGATACGACTAGCGGGGAGCAGTTCTTC	CAWRDTTSGEQFF